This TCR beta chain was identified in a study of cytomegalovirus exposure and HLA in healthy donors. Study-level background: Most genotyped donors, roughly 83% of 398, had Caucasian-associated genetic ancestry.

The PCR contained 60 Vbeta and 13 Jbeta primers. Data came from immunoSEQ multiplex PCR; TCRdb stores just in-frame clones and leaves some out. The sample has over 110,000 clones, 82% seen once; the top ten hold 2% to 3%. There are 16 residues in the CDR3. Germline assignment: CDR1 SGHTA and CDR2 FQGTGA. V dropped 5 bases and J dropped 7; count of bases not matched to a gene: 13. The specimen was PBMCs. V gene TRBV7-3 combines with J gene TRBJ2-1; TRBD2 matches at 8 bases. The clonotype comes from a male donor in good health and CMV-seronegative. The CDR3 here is CASSPPGSGIGNEQFF. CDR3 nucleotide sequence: TGTGCCAGCAGCCCCCCGGGTAGCGGGATAGGGAATGAGCAGTTCTTC. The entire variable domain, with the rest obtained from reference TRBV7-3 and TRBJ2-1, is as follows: GAGVSQTPSNKVTEKGKYVELRCDPISGHTALYWYRQSLGQGPEFLIYFQGTGAADDSGLPNDRFFAVRPEGSVSTLKIQRTERGDSAVYLCASSPPGSGIGNEQFFGPGTRLTVL.